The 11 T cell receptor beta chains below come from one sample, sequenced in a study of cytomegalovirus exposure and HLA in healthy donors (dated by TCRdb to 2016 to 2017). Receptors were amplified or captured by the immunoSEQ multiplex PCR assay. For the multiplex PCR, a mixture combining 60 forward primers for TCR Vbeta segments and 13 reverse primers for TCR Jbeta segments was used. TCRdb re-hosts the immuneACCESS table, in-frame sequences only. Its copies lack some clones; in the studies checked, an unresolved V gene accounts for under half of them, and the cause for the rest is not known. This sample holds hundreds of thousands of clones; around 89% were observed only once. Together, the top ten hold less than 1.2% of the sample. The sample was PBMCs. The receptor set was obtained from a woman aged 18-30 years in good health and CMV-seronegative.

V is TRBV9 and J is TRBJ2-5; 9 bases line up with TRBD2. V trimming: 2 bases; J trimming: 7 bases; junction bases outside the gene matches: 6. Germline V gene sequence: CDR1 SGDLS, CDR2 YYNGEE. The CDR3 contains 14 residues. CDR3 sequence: CASSVERGAVTQYF. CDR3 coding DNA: TGTGCCAGCAGCGTCGAGCGGGGGGCTGTGACCCAGTACTTC.

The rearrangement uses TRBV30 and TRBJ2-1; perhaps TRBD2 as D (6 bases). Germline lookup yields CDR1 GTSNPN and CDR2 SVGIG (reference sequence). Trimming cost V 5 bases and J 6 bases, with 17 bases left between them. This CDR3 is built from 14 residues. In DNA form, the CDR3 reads TGTGCCTGGCAAAACGGGAGTCTGAGCAATGAGCAGTTCTTC. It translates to CAWQNGSLSNEQFF.

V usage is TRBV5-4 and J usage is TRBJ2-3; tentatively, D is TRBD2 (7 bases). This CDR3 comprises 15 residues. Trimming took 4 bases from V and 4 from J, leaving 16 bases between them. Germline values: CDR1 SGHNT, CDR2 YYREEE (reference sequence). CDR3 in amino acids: CASSPSGGRSDTQYF. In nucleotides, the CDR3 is TGTGCCAGCAGCCCCTCGGGGGGCCGGTCAGATACGCAGTATTTT.

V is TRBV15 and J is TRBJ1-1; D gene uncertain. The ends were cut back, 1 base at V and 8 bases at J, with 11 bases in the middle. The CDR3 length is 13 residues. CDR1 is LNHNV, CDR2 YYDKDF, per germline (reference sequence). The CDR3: CATSRVAESEAFF. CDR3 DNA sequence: TGTGCCACCAGCAGAGTGGCGGAATCAGAAGCTTTCTTT.

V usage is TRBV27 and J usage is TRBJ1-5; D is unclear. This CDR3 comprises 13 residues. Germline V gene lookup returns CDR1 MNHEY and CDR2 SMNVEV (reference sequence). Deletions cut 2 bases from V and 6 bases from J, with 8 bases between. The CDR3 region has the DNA TGTGCCAGCAGTTTAATCCCGGGTCAGCCCCAGCATTTT. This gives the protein CASSLIPGQPQHF.

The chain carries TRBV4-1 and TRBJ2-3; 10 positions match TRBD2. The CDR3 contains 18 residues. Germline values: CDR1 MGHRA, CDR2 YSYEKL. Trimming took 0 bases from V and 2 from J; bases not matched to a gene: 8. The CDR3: CASSQDLQLAGVTDTQYF. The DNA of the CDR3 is TGCGCCAGCAGCCAAGATCTTCAGCTAGCGGGAGTCACAGATACGCAGTATTTT.

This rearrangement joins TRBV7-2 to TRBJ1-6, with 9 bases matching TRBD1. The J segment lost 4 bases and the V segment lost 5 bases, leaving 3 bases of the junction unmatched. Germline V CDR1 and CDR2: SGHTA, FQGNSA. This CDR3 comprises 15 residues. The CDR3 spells CASSRGTGYNSPLHF. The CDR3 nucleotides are TGTGCCAGCAGCCGGGGGACAGGGTATAATTCACCCCTCCACTTT.

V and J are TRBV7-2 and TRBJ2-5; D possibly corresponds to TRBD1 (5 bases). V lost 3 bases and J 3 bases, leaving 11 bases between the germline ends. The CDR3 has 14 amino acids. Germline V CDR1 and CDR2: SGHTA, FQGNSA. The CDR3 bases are TGTGCCAGCAGCTTCAACCAGGGAAAAGAGACCCAGTACTTC. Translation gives CASSFNQGKETQYF.

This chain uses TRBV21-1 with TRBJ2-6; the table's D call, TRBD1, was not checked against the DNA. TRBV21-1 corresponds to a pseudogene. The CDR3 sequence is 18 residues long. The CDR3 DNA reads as TGTGCCAGCAGCAGATGGACAGGGGGAGGAGCTGGGGCCAACGTCCTGACTTTC. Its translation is CASSRWTGGGAGANVLTF.

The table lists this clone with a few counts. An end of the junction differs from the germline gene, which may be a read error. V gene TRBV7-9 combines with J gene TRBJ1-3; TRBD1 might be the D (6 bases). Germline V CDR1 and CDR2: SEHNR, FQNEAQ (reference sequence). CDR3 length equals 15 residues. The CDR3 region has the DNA TGTTCCAGCAGCCAGACAGGCTACTCTGGAAACACCATATATTTT. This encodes CSSSQTGYSGNTIYF.

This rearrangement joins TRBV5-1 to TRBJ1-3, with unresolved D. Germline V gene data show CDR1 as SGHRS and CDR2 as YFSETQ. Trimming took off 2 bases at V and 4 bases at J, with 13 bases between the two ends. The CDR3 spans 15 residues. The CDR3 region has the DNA TGCGCCAGCAGCTTAAATGACAACACGGGAAACACCATATATTTT. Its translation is CASSLNDNTGNTIYF. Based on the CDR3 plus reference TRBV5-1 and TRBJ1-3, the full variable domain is KAGVTQTPRYLIKTRGQQVTLSCSPISGHRSVSWYQQTPGQGLQFLFEYFSETQRNKGNFPGRFSGRQFSNSRSEMNVSTLELGDSALYLCASSLNDNTGNTIYFGEGSWLTVV.